This TCR beta chain was sequenced during a study of T cell repertoires in cytomegalovirus infection. With 2 bases removed from V and 7 bases from J, the gap between germline ends came to 6 bases. The CDR3 is 12 residues long. The germline CDR1 and CDR2 sequences are SGDLS and YYNGEE. There are many counts of this clonotype. Its antigen is still unknown. TCRdb redid the calling of the reads with MiXCR, one entry per CDR3 protein. The table records some 940,000 distinct CDR3 sequences, around 31% of them present only once. The sequenced sample was cultured CD8+ T cells from PBMCs, obtained from culture after CMV antigen stimulation. This sequence was found in a human donor in good health (CMV status not recorded). Some clones in this sample may be carry-over from other donors' samples. The V and J genes are TRBV9 and TRBJ2-2; D gene uncertain. The CDR3 reads CASSVSDGELFF. CDR3 coding DNA: TGTGCCAGCAGCGTTAGTGACGGGGAGCTGTTTTTT.